A single T cell receptor (beta chain) is shown here with its context. This clonotype turned up a few times. Its antigen is still unknown. Base qualities are not at hand, and no much larger clone is one base apart. This sample is part of a study of T cell repertoires in cytomegalovirus infection (dated by TCRdb to the late 2010s). Concerning the study at large: Alongside well-studied HLA-B-restricted epitopes, the peptide stimulations were aimed at recently identified HLA-C-restricted CMV epitopes, whose presentation resists viral immunomodulation. Donor HLA type was relevant to the analysis, as public TCR beta signatures indicated carriage of CMV infection together with the matching HLA type. Study-level results and caveats: The ex vivo response was dominated by HLA-C-restricted CMV-specific TCR beta clonotypes, and the single most frequent clonotype in two of eight donors was supplied by these HLA-C-restricted clonotypes. In both this cohort and an independent roughly 330-donor cohort, the cumulative frequency of public TCR beta family members distinguished carriers of CMV infection plus the relevant HLA type.

Read against the paper, the sample's treatment or condition label means: in vitro stimulation with specific CMV peptide epitopes to enrich CMV-specific T cells. The instrument given in TCRdb is Illumina HiSeq 1500. TCRdb trimmed the raw reads at Q25, called clones with MiXCR and kept productive beta chains. Every entry covers one CDR3 protein and lists the most common genes and DNA from its rows. The sample records about 570,000 distinct CDR3 sequences, roughly 42% of which are singletons. The ten most abundant clones make up around 48% of the sample. The receptor's source is a human donor in good health (CMV status not recorded). Some clones in this sample may be carry-over from other donors' samples. Sequenced material: cultured PBMCs, taken from culture after CMV antigen stimulation.

The CDR3 reads as follows: CASSSGPHRRNTGELFF. Here is the DNA: TGTGCCAGCAGCTCCGGGCCCCACAGGAGGAACACCGGGGAGCTGTTTTTT. Recombination linked TRBV7-8 to TRBJ2-2; perhaps TRBD1 is the D gene, with 5 bases matching. Spanning cysteine to phenylalanine, the CDR3 consists of 17 amino acids. Just CDR3 DNA is preserved here, 51 bases in frame from base 1. V is cut by 4 bases and J by 1 base, and the space between the germline ends is 16 bases. The germline V gene gives CDR1 as SGHVS and CDR2 as FQNEAQ.